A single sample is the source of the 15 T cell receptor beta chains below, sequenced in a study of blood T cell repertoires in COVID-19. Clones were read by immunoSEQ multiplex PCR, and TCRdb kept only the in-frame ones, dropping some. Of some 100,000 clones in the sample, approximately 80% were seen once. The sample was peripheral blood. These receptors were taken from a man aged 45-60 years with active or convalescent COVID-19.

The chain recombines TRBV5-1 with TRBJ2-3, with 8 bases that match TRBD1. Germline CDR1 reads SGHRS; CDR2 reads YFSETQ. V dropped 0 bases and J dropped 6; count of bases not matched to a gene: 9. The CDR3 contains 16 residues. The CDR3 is CASSLVTGGLADTQYF. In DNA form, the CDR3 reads TGCGCCAGCAGCTTGGTAACAGGGGGTCTTGCGGATACGCAGTATTTT.

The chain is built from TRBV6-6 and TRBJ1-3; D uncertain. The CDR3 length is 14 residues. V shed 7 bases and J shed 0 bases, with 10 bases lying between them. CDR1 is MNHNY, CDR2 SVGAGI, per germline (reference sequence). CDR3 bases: TGTGCCAGCAACAAACAGCTCTCTGGAAACACCATATATTTT. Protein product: CASNKQLSGNTIYF.

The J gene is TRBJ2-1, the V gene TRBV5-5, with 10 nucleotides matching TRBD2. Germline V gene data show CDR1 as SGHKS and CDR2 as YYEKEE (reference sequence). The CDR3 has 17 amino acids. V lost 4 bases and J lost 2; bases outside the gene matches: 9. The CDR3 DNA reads TGTGCCAGCAGCCCTAGACTAGCGGGTACAGCCTACAATGAGCAGTTCTTC. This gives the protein CASSPRLAGTAYNEQFF.

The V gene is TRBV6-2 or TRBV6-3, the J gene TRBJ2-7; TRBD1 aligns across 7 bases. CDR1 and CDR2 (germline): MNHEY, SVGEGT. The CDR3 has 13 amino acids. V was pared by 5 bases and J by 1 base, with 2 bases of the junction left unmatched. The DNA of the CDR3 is TGTGCCAGCAGTCAGGGACAGTCCTACGAGCAGTACTTC. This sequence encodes CASSQGQSYEQYF.

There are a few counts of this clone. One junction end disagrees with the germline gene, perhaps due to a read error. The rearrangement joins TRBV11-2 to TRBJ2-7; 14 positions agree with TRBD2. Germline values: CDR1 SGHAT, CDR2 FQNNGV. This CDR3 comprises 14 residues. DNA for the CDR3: TGTGCCAGCAGCTTAGTTCCGGGACTAGCGGGAGAGGACTTC. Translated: CASSLVPGLAGEDF.

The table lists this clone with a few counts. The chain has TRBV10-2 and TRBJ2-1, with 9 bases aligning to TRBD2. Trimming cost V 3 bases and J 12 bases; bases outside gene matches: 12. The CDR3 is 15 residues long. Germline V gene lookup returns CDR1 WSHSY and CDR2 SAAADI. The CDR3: CASSESTSGWSAQFF. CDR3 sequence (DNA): TGCGCCAGCAGTGAAAGTACTAGCGGGTGGTCGGCGCAGTTCTTC.

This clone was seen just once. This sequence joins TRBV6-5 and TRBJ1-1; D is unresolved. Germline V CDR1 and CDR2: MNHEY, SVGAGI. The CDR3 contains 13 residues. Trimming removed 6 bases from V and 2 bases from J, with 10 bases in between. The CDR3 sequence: CASSRGGNTEAFF. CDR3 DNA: TGTGCCAGCAGCCGCGGAGGAAACACTGAAGCTTTCTTT.

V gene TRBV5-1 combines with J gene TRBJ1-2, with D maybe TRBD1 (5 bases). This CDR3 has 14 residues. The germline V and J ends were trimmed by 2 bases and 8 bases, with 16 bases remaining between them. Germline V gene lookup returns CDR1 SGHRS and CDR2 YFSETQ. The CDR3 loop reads CASSFGHPADGYTF. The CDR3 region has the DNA TGCGCCAGCAGCTTCGGACATCCGGCTGACGGCTACACCTTC.

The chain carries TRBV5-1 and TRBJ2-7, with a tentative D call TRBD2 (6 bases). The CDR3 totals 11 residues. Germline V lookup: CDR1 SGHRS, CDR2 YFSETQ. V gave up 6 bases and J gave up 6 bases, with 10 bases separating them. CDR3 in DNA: TGCGCCAGCAAGGACTACGGCGAGCAGTACTTC. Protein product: CASKDYGEQYF.

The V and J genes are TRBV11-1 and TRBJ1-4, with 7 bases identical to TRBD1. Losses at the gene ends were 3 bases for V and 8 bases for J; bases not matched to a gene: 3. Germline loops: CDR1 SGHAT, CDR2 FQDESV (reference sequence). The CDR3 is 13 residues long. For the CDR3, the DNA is TGTGCCAGCAGCTTCACAGGGGAAGAAAAACTGTTTTTT. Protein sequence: CASSFTGEEKLFF.

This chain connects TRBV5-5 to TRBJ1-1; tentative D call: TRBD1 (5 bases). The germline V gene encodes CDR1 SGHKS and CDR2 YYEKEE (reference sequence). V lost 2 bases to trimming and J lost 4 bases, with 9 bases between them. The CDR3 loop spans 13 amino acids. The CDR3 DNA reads TGTGCCAGCAGCTTCCAGGGAAGCACTGAAGCTTTCTTT. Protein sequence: CASSFQGSTEAFF.

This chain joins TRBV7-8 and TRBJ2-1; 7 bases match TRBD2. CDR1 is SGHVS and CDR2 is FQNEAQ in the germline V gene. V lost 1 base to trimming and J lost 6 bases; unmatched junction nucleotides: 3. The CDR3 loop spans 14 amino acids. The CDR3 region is CASSLVRGINEQFF. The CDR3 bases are TGTGCCAGCAGCTTAGTGCGGGGGATCAATGAGCAGTTCTTC.

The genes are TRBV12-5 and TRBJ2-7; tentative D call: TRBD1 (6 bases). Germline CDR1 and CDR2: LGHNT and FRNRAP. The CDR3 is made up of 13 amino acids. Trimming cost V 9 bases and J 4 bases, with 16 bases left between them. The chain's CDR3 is CASKNRERYEQYF. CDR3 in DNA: TGTGCTAGCAAGAACAGGGAAAGGTACGAGCAGTACTTC.

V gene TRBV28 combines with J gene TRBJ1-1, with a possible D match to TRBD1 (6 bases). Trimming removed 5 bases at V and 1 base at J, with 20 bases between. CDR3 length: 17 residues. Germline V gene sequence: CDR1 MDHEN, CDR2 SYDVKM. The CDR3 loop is CASSIRSTGNSNTEAFF. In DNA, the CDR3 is TGTGCCAGCAGTATCCGGAGTACAGGGAACTCGAACACTGAAGCTTTCTTT. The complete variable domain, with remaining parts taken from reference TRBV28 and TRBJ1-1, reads DVKVTQSSRYLVKRTGEKVFLECVQDMDHENMFWYRQDPGLGLRLIYFSYDVKMKEKGDIPEGYSVSREKKERFSLILESASTNQTSMYLCASSIRSTGNSNTEAFFGQGTRLTVV.

As DNA, the CDR3 is TGTGCCAGCAGTCAGGGGCAGGGGATCAATGAGCAGTTCTTC. Translation gives CASSQGQGINEQFF. This chain uses TRBV6-4 with TRBJ2-1; maybe TRBD1 (6 bases). The CDR3 spans 14 residues. V was pared by 5 bases and J by 6 bases, with 14 bases between. Germline V gene data show CDR1 as MRHNA and CDR2 as SNTAGT.